A selection of T cell receptor beta chains follows, all from one sample in a study of CD8+ T cells in alopecia areata. Produced via immunoSEQ multiplex PCR; TCRdb's table is partial and in-frame only. The sample holds some 190,000 clones, roughly 60% seen once. The material was CD4+ T cells sorted from blood, obtained between weeks 47 and 50, from a patient treated with tofacitinib. Source of these receptors: a human donor with alopecia areata. CDR3s leave out the opening cysteine and the closing phenylalanine or tryptophan. Fields, in order: V gene, J gene, CDR3 protein.

TRBV29-1	TRBJ1-1	SVVIQAAEKAF
TRBV30	TRBJ1-2	AWSVQPRIGGGGYT
TRBV20-1	TRBJ2-7	SARVKREQY
TRBV11-2	TRBJ2-7	ASSLGGPAYEQY
TRBV29-1	TRBJ2-3	SVAGLATDTQY
TRBV30	TRBJ2-3	AWSPGTGADTQY
TRBV29-1	TRBJ2-7	SVPMGVPSGEQY
TRBV10-3	TRBJ1-1	AIGIGGLGTEAF
TRBV30	TRBJ1-1	AWRQQDRDGFEAF
TRBV30	TRBJ1-5	AWSVARVSKGNQPQH
TRBV5-4	TRBJ1-1	ASSSAGYNEAF
TRBV5-1	TRBJ2-1	ASSLSTAYNEQF
TRBV29-1	TRBJ2-7	SVDAGYEQY
TRBV4-3	TRBJ1-5	ASSQERRGDQPQH
TRBV9	TRBJ2-3	ASPVEGLATDTQY
TRBV29-1	.	SVGDWAYEQY
TRBV6-1	TRBJ2-7	ASSEVVFYEQY
TRBV5-1	TRBJ2-1	ASSFSGGADEQF
TRBV5-6	TRBJ2-1	ASSLNNEQF
TRBV30	TRBJ1-2	AWSLLGFQSYGYT
TRBV14	TRBJ2-2	ASSHASIVGELF
TRBV15	TRBJ1-4	ATSTATNEKLF
TRBV29-1	TRBJ2-7	SVTGQGVAEQY
TRBV5-1	TRBJ1-1	ASSWGNRETEAF
TRBV5-1	TRBJ2-2	ASRLSPGEELF
TRBV15	TRBJ1-5	ATSRDRDQPQH
TRBV10-2	TRBJ2-7	ASSSDGGIPSYEQY
TRBV5-1	TRBJ2-7	ASSLDNDEQY
TRBV29-1	TRBJ2-7	SVCLSSGEQY
TRBV5-1	TRBJ2-3	ASSFSGGPNLEDTQY
TRBV29-1	TRBJ2-7	SVVGGIPGEQY
TRBV6-1	TRBJ2-3	ASSQNSRDTQY
TRBV4-2	TRBJ2-5	ASSQVSQAGETQY
TRBV5-5	TRBJ2-3	ASSLTGTSGVDTQY
TRBV29-1	TRBJ1-2	SVEGGQGAPRGYT
TRBV30	TRBJ1-4	AWSRGSGNEKLF
TRBV29-1	.	SVEGQGAPYEQY
TRBV30	TRBJ1-1	AWSVTGGDTEAF
TRBV6-5	TRBJ1-1	ASRETYVSTEAF
TRBV30	TRBJ1-2	AWSRDTVTKNYGYT
TRBV29-1	TRBJ1-5	SFSSAGDQPQH
TRBV29-1	TRBJ1-1	SVMTTGNEAF
TRBV4-3	TRBJ2-7	ASSQEGLAGYEQY
TRBV29-1	TRBJ2-3	SVKDRGADTQY
TRBV6-6	TRBJ1-5	ASSYSLQAHQPQH
TRBV30	TRBJ1-1	AWRGQGLRMNTEAF
TRBV7-2	TRBJ2-7	ASSSYSYEQY
TRBV29-1	TRBJ2-5	SVGGTAQETQY
TRBV29-1	TRBJ1-5	SVALGTGVNQPQH
TRBV29-1	TRBJ1-1	SIRAVGLDTEAF
TRBV19	TRBJ1-1	ASSIQQNTEAF
TRBV9	TRBJ1-5	ASSVDWGNQPQH
TRBV5-6	TRBJ2-5	ASRRQYQETQY
TRBV6-1	TRBJ2-6	ASSEADRVAGANVLT
TRBV6-6	TRBJ2-4	ASSLSQGENIQY
TRBV6-6	TRBJ2-7	ASNKPGQSSHEQY
TRBV20-1	TRBJ1-2	SAGDRDGYT